The rows below give T cell receptor beta chains drawn from one sample of a study of T cells in severe cutaneous drug reactions. TCRdb re-called the multiplex PCR reads, yielding one record per CDR3 amino acid sequence without DNA. Its table records 2,200 or so distinct CDR3 sequences. Source material: PBMCs. All receptors derive from a human donor with Stevens-Johnson syndrome, a severe cutaneous drug reaction. CDR3s include the opening cysteine and the closing phenylalanine or tryptophan. Each record gives: clone size, V gene, J gene, CDR3 protein. Size is omitted from some rows. Given values are once, few, many or a class for expanded clones.

abundance: medium-sized; v_gene: TRBV6-1; j_gene: TRBJ2-4; CDR3aa: CASSPSGEWNIQYF
abundance: NA; v_gene: TRBV29-1; j_gene: TRBJ2-3; CDR3aa: CSAAGDGTDTQYF
abundance: medium-sized; v_gene: TRBV7-9; j_gene: TRBJ1-4; CDR3aa: CASSLGGDRDHEKLFF
abundance: NA; v_gene: TRBV5-1; j_gene: TRBJ1-1; CDR3aa: CASSFRPGQGSYTEAFF
abundance: medium-sized; v_gene: TRBV4-3; j_gene: TRBJ1-1; CDR3aa: CASSQVAGSSEAFF
abundance: medium-sized; v_gene: TRBV12-3/TRBV12-4; j_gene: TRBJ1-5; CDR3aa: CASMFHSNQPQHF
abundance: medium-sized; v_gene: TRBV11-1; j_gene: TRBJ2-7; CDR3aa: CASSSRQGADGEQYF
abundance: medium-sized; v_gene: TRBV7-3; j_gene: TRBJ2-5; CDR3aa: CASSTSSGTSIETQYF
abundance: NA; v_gene: TRBV2; j_gene: TRBJ2-7; CDR3aa: CASRGTGHIHEQYF
abundance: medium-sized; v_gene: TRBV18; j_gene: TRBJ1-2; CDR3aa: CASSLQSTGNGYTF
abundance: medium-sized; v_gene: TRBV28; j_gene: TRBJ2-3; CDR3aa: CASSTSRLAVGTDTQYF
abundance: NA; v_gene: TRBV5-1; j_gene: TRBJ1-5; CDR3aa: CASSLAGQPNQPQHF
abundance: NA; v_gene: TRBV5-5; j_gene: TRBJ1-1; CDR3aa: CASSWNTEAFF
abundance: NA; v_gene: TRBV20-1; j_gene: TRBJ1-2; CDR3aa: CSASPSNGYTF
abundance: NA; v_gene: TRBV15; j_gene: TRBJ1-1; CDR3aa: CATSPDRGNTEAFF
abundance: NA; v_gene: TRBV9; j_gene: TRBJ2-3; CDR3aa: CASSVGVSGTDTQYF
abundance: NA; v_gene: TRBV6-6; j_gene: TRBJ2-7; CDR3aa: CASSYSTSQVPYEQYF
abundance: NA; v_gene: TRBV12-3/TRBV12-4; j_gene: TRBJ2-3; CDR3aa: CASRPRTSGKADTQYF
abundance: large; v_gene: TRBV6-2/TRBV6-3; j_gene: TRBJ1-5; CDR3aa: CASRRTEFSNQPQHF
abundance: medium-sized; v_gene: TRBV12-3/TRBV12-4; j_gene: TRBJ2-3; CDR3aa: CASRGQSTDTQYF
abundance: medium-sized; v_gene: TRBV28; j_gene: TRBJ1-5; CDR3aa: CASSRTVLKPQHF
abundance: medium-sized; v_gene: TRBV2; j_gene: TRBJ2-7; CDR3aa: CASGSDIYEQYF
abundance: medium-sized; v_gene: TRBV24-1; j_gene: TRBJ2-5; CDR3aa: CATSDLGRTSQETQYF
abundance: medium-sized; v_gene: TRBV14; j_gene: TRBJ2-2; CDR3aa: CASSQVAGPTTGELFF
abundance: medium-sized; v_gene: TRBV7-9; j_gene: TRBJ1-1; CDR3aa: CASSLEGGWEAFF
abundance: NA; v_gene: TRBV28; j_gene: TRBJ2-1; CDR3aa: CASSFLTVYNEQFF
abundance: NA; v_gene: TRBV4-2; j_gene: TRBJ1-1; CDR3aa: CASSQELRRTEAFF
abundance: medium-sized; v_gene: TRBV6-6; j_gene: TRBJ1-4; CDR3aa: CASSYEGSTNEKLFF
abundance: medium-sized; v_gene: TRBV7-2; j_gene: TRBJ2-5; CDR3aa: CASSPRLEGQETQYF
abundance: NA; v_gene: TRBV5-5; j_gene: TRBJ2-1; CDR3aa: CASSLTGFNEQFF
abundance: medium-sized; v_gene: TRBV6-1; j_gene: TRBJ2-3; CDR3aa: CASKVSGGADTQYF